A single TCR beta chain is shown here with its context. Antigen unknown. PCR involved 60 Vbeta and 13 Jbeta primers. The method was immunoSEQ multiplex PCR; TCRdb's version includes in-frame clones alone and lacks a portion of them. The sample consists of about 250,000 clones, about 75% of them appearing once. Whereas donors were nominally healthy upon sampling, unrecorded immune exposures were probable. The data derive from a study of cytomegalovirus exposure and HLA in healthy donors. Findings of the study overall: A missense variant in DCLRE1C was later tied to TCR beta V- and J-gene trimming. Analysis performed later found under 20,000 TCR beta sequences associated with HLA alleles at 0.05 false discovery rate. The study designated around 150 TCR beta chains cytomegalovirus-associated.

The clonotype comes from a female donor in good health and CMV-seronegative. Specimen: PBMCs.

The DNA for the CDR3 is TGTGCCAGCAGCGACCCTTCCGGGTGGGACGAGCAGTACTTC. This encodes CASSDPSGWDEQYF. The chain is built from TRBV5-6 and TRBJ2-7; D unresolved. V lost 4 bases to trimming and J lost 5 bases, with 16 bases between them. Looked up from germline, CDR1 is SGHDT and CDR2 is YYEEEE. This CDR3 is 14 amino acids long. Together with reference TRBV5-6 and TRBJ2-7, the CDR3 gives the full variable domain: DAGVTQSPTHLIKTRGQQVTLRCSPKSGHDTVSWYQQALGQGPQFIFQYYEEEERQRGNFPDRFSGHQFPNYSSELNVNALLLGDSALYLCASSDPSGWDEQYFGPGTRLTVT.